This entry concerns a single T cell receptor beta chain. Its specificity is unknown. The entry originates in a study of response to subunit inactivated influenza vaccine. TCRdb re-analysed the RT-PCR reads in MiXCR, keeping a single row per CDR3 protein. The sample includes 650,000 or so distinct CDR3 sequences, approximately 15% of them seen just once. Study outcomes and limitations: Each seasonal flu vaccination may recruit only limited new T cells, authors suggested.

Sequencing was performed on PBMCs from blood, taken less than 15 days before vaccination. The TCR comes from a man between 50 and 59 years old who received an inactivated influenza vaccine.

CDR3 sequence reads: CASSLSGTKTDTQYF. The CDR3 DNA is TGCGCCAGCAGCTTGTCCGGGACTAAGACAGATACGCAGTATTTT. The chain carries TRBV5-1 and TRBJ2-3; 7 nucleotides agree with TRBD2. After removal of 1 base from V and 3 bases from J, the junction contained 5 bases not matched to a gene. CDR1 and CDR2 (germline): SGHRS, YFSETQ. The CDR3 sequence is 15 residues long.